Presented here are 17 T cell receptor beta chains from one specimen sequenced in a study of cytomegalovirus exposure and HLA in healthy donors. The PCR had 60 Vbeta and 13 Jbeta primers. Assay used: immunoSEQ multiplex PCR; TCRdb lists only in-frame clones, some missing. Here the sample spans about 140,000 clones, around 10% being singletons. The specimen was PBMCs. The receptors stem from a middle-aged woman in good health and CMV-seropositive.

This clone was observed a few times. This chain connects TRBV9 to TRBJ2-5; D is unresolved. This CDR3 is 13 amino acids long. CDR1 and CDR2 (germline): SGDLS, YYNGEE. Trimming left V 3 bases short and J 2 bases short, with 8 bases between. CDR3 nucleotides: TGTGCCAGCAGCGGAGGAAGTCAAGAGACCCAGTACTTC. It codes for CASSGGSQETQYF.

This chain connects TRBV21-1 to TRBJ1-2; the table assigns TRBD1, which was not confirmed against the DNA. TRBV21-1 is a listed pseudogene. The CDR3 is 15 amino acids. CDR3 sequence (DNA): TGTGCCAGCAGCCTGAGGACAGGGAAAGACTATGGCTACACCTTC. This encodes CASSLRTGKDYGYTF.

This clone has just a few counts. The chain recombines TRBV5-1 with TRBJ1-1; no clear D gene. Trimming cost V 0 bases and J 0 bases, with 12 bases left between them. The CDR3 has 16 residues. Germline lookup yields CDR1 SGHRS and CDR2 YFSETQ. CDR3 coding DNA: TGCGCCAGCAGCTTGGACCGGCCGGGAATGAACACTGAAGCTTTCTTT. It specifies CASSLDRPGMNTEAFF.

The V gene is TRBV2, the J gene TRBJ2-7; 9 nucleotides line up with TRBD1. Germline V lookup: CDR1 SNHLY, CDR2 FYNNEI. The CDR3 extends over 15 amino acids. The J segment lost 2 bases and the V segment lost 5 bases, leaving 7 bases of the junction unmatched. CDR3 coding DNA: TGTGCCAGCAGTTCCGGGACAGGGAGACCCTACGAGCAGTACTTC. Protein product: CASSSGTGRPYEQYF.

The sample holds a few counts of this clone. The chain links TRBV7-9 to TRBJ2-7, with TRBD1 matching over 8 bases. With 5 bases clipped from V and 6 bases from J, the junction kept 6 bases outside the gene matches. Germline CDR1 is SEHNR and CDR2 is FQNEAQ (reference sequence). The CDR3 covers 13 residues. CDR3 loop: CASSRGQGSEQYF. In DNA, the CDR3 is TGTGCCAGCAGCCGCGGACAGGGCAGCGAGCAGTACTTC.

The sample holds many counts of this clone. The chain joins TRBV2 to TRBJ2-3; the D gene is possibly TRBD2 (6 bases). From germline, CDR1 is SNHLY and CDR2 FYNNEI. V lost 4 bases and J 5 bases, leaving 13 bases between the germline ends. The CDR3 is 14 residues long. The CDR3 region is CASSGWDSGDTQYF. In nucleotides, the CDR3 is TGTGCCAGCAGTGGGTGGGACTCCGGAGATACGCAGTATTTT.

This clone came up a few times. The V gene is TRBV29-1, the J gene TRBJ1-1; 8 bases are a match to TRBD1. This CDR3 contains 11 residues. Trimming took 7 bases from V and 3 from J; bases not matched to a gene: 1. Germline loops: CDR1 SQVTM, CDR2 ANQGSEA. CDR3 nucleotide sequence: TGCAGCGGGACAGGGTACACTGAAGCTTTCTTT. This translates into CSGTGYTEAFF.

V usage is TRBV10-3 and J usage is TRBJ2-2; D possibly corresponds to TRBD1 (6 bases). Germline V gene lookup returns CDR1 ENHRY and CDR2 SYGVKD. V was clipped by 10 bases and J by 6 bases, with 12 bases between them. The CDR3 length is 12 residues. The CDR3 DNA sequence: TGTGCCACATTCCAGGGGCCCGGGGAGCTGTTTTTT. Encoded protein: CATFQGPGELFF.

The chain has TRBV5-1 and TRBJ1-4; 7 nucleotides align to TRBD1. Germline CDR1 is SGHRS and CDR2 is YFSETQ. V was clipped by 1 base and J by 8 bases; unmatched bases: 8. This CDR3 has 15 amino acids. CDR3 coding DNA: TGCGCCAGCAGCTTGTTAGGGCAGGGGGAAGAAAAACTGTTTTTT. It codes for CASSLLGQGEEKLFF.

This chain uses TRBV2 with TRBJ1-6; TRBD1 is a possible D gene (5 bases). The germline V and J ends were trimmed by 7 bases and 0 bases, with 22 bases remaining between them. The CDR3 is 19 residues long. Per the germline V gene, CDR1 is SNHLY and CDR2 is FYNNEI. The DNA for the CDR3 is TGTGCCAGCACCTCCTATGGGGGGTGGGGAAGCTCCTATAATTCACCCCTCCACTTT. Its translation: CASTSYGGWGSSYNSPLHF.

CDR3 amino acids: CASSLGSSSYTQYF. The CDR3 nucleotides are TGTGCCAGCAGCTTAGGCTCTAGTAGCTATACGCAGTATTTT. This rearrangement joins TRBV11-2 to TRBJ2-3; no clear D gene. The CDR3 sequence is 14 residues long. V lost 1 base and J 7 bases, leaving 12 bases between the germline ends. CDR1 SGHAT and CDR2 FQNNGV come from the germline V gene. The variable domain in full, completed from reference TRBV11-2 and TRBJ2-3, reads EAGVAQSPRYKIIEKRQSVAFWCNPISGHATLYWYQQILGQGPKLLIQFQNNGVVDDSQLPKDRFSAERLKGVDSTLKIQPAKLEDSAVYLCASSLGSSSYTQYFGPGTRLTVL.

V gene TRBV6-5 combines with J gene TRBJ1-1; D gene unclear. There are 14 residues in the CDR3. Trimming left V 7 bases short and J 1 base short, with 13 bases between. Germline loops: CDR1 MNHEY, CDR2 SVGAGI. The CDR3 reads CASNSGVGNTEAFF. The CDR3 DNA sequence: TGTGCCAGCAACTCCGGGGTCGGGAACACTGAAGCTTTCTTT.

This clone was counted only a few times. This chain links TRBV18 with TRBJ1-2, with 7 bases matching TRBD1. This CDR3 comprises 14 residues. The germline CDR1 and CDR2 sequences are KGHSH and LQKENI. J gave up 3 bases and V 2 bases, and 3 bases lay outside the gene matches. Written as DNA, the CDR3 is TGTGCCAGCTCACCAACTGGGACAGACTATGGCTACACCTTC. This sequence encodes CASSPTGTDYGYTF.

This clone was detected a few times. The chain recombines TRBV7-9 with TRBJ1-1, with D tentatively TRBD1 (6 bases). The germline CDR1 and CDR2 sequences are SEHNR and FQNEAQ (reference sequence). The CDR3 consists of 13 residues. The V end lost 5 bases, the J end lost 5 bases, and 12 bases lay between the germline ends. As DNA, the CDR3 is TGTGCCAGCAGCACACAGGGCGGGACTGAAGCTTTCTTT. This encodes CASSTQGGTEAFF.

This clone was found a few times. The chain is built from TRBV7-2 and TRBJ2-7; D may be TRBD2 (6 bases). The CDR3 sequence is 12 residues long. In germline, CDR1 is SGHTA, CDR2 FQGNSA. Trimming pared 6 bases from V and 6 bases from J, leaving 12 bases between. CDR3 coding DNA: TGTGCCAGCAGTCTAGGAGGGGCCGAGCAGTACTTC. This gives the protein CASSLGGAEQYF. The full variable domain, rest sourced from reference TRBV7-2 and TRBJ2-7, is GAGVSQSPSNKVTEKGKDVELRCDPISGHTALYWYRQSLGQGLEFLIYFQGNSAPDKSGLPSDRFSAERTGGSVSTLTIQRTQQEDSAVYLCASSLGGAEQYFGPGTRLTVT.

The chain joins TRBV14 to TRBJ2-3; D is ambiguous. The germline CDR1 and CDR2 sequences are SGHDN and FVKESK. This CDR3 is 16 amino acids long. Trimming stripped 3 bases from V and 5 bases from J, with 18 bases between. CDR3 DNA: TGTGCCAGCAGCCAGGAACTCACAATGACTGGAGATACGCAGTATTTT. Residues: CASSQELTMTGDTQYF.

This sequence joins TRBV7-9 and TRBJ1-2; a weak D match, TRBD1 (6 bases). The length of the CDR3 is 13 residues. V was clipped by 1 base and J by 7 bases, with 10 bases between them. Germline V gene data show CDR1 as SEHNR and CDR2 as FQNEAQ (reference sequence). CDR3 coding DNA: TGTGCCAGCAGCTTAGAAGGGGGGGGTGGCTACACCTTC. Amino acids: CASSLEGGGGYTF. Combining the CDR3 with reference TRBV7-9 and TRBJ1-2 gives the whole variable domain DTGVSQNPRHKITKRGQNVTFRCDPISEHNRLYWYRQTLGQGPEFLTYFQNEAQLEKSRLLSDRFSAERPKGSFSTLEIQRTEQGDSAMYLCASSLEGGGGYTFGSGTRLTVV.